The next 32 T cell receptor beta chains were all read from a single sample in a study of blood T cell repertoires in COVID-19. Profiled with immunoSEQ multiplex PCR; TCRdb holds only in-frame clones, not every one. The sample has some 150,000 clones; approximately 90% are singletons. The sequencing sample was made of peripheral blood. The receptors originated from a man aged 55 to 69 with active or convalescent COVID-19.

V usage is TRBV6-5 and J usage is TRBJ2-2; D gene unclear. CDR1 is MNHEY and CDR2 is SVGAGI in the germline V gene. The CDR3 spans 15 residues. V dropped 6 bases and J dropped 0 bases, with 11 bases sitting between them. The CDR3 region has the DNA TGTGCCAGCAGCCCCCGACTCGCGAACACCGGGGAGCTGTTTTTT. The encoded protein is CASSPRLANTGELFF.

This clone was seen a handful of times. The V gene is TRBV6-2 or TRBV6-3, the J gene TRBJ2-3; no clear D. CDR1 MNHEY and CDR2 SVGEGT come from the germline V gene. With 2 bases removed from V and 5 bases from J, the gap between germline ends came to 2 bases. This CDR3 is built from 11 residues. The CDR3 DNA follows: TGTGCCAGCAGTTACCAAGATACGCAGTATTTT. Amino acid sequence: CASSYQDTQYF.

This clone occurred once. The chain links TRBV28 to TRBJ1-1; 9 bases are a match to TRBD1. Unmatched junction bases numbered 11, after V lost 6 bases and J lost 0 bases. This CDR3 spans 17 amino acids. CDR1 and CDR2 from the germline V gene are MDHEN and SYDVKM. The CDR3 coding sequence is TGTGCCAGCAGCCCACTTGGACAGGGGCCAATGAACACTGAAGCTTTCTTT. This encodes CASSPLGQGPMNTEAFF.

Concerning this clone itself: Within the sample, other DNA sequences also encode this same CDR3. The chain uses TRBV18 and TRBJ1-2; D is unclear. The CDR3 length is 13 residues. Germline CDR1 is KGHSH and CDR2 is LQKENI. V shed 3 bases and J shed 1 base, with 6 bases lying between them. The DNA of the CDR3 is TGTGCCAGCTCACCGCCGAGTAACTATGGCTACACCTTC. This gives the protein CASSPPSNYGYTF.

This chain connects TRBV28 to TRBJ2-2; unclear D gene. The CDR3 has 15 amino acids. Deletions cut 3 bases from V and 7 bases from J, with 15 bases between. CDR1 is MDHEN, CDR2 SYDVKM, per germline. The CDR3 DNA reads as TGTGCCAGCAGTTTGGGCAGCTCTGGCCGCGGGGAGCTGTTTTTT. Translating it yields CASSLGSSGRGELFF.

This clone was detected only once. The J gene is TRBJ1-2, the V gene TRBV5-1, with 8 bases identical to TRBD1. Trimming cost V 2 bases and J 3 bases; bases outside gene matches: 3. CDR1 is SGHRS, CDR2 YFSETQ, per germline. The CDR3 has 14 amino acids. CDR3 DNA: TGCGCCAGCAGCTTATTGGGACAGGACTATGGCTACACCTTC. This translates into CASSLLGQDYGYTF. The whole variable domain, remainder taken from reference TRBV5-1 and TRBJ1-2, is KAGVTQTPRYLIKTRGQQVTLSCSPISGHRSVSWYQQTPGQGLQFLFEYFSETQRNKGNFPGRFSGRQFSNSRSEMNVSTLELGDSALYLCASSLLGQDYGYTFGSGTRLTVV.

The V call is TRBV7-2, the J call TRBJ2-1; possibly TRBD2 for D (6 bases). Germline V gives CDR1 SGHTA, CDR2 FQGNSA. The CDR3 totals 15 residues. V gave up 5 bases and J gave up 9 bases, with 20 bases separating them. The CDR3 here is CASSPRLGVGFEQFF. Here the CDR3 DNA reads TGTGCCAGCAGCCCAAGACTAGGCGTGGGGTTTGAGCAGTTCTTC. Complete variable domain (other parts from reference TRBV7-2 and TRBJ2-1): GAGVSQSPSNKVTEKGKDVELRCDPISGHTALYWYRQSLGQGLEFLIYFQGNSAPDKSGLPSDRFSAERTGGSVSTLTIQRTQQEDSAVYLCASSPRLGVGFEQFFGPGTRLTVL.

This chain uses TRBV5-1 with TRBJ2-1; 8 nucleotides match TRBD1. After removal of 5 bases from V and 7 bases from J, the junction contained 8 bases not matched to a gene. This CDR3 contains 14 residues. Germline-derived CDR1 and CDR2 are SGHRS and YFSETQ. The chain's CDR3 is CASRPGQEGNEQFF. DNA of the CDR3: TGCGCCAGCAGGCCGGGACAGGAGGGTAATGAGCAGTTCTTC.

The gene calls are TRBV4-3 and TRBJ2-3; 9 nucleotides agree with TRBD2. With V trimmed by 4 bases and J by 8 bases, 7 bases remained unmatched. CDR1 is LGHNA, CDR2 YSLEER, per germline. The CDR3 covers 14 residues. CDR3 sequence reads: CASSPGLALGTQYF. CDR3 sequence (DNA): TGCGCCAGCAGCCCGGGACTAGCCCTCGGTACGCAGTATTTT.

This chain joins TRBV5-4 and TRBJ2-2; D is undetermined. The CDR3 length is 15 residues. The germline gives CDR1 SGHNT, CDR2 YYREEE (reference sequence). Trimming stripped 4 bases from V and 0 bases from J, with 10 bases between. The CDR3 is CASSPEPTNTGELFF. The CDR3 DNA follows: TGTGCCAGCAGCCCGGAGCCGACGAACACCGGGGAGCTGTTTTTT.

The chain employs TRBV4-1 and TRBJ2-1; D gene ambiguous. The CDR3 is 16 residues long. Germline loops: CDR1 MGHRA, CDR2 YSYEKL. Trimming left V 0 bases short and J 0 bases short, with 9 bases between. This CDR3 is CASSQDFDFSYNEQFF. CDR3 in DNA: TGCGCCAGCAGCCAAGATTTTGACTTCTCCTACAATGAGCAGTTCTTC.

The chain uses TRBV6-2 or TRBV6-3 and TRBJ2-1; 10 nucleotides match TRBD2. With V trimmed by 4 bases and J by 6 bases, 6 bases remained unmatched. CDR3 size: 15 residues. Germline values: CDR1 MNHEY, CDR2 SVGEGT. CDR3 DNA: TGTGCCAGCAGTTCCCCTAGCGGGGGTTTCAATGAGCAGTTCTTC. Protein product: CASSSPSGGFNEQFF.

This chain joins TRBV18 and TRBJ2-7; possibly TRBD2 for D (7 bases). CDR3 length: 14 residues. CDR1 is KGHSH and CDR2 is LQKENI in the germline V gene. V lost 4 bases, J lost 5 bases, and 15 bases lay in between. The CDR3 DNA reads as TGTGCCAGCTCACTAACCCCGGGGGGCGACGAGCAGTACTTC. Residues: CASSLTPGGDEQYF. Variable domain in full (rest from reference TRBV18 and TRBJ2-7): NAGVMQNPRHLVRRRGQEARLRCSPMKGHSHVYWYRQLPEEGLKFMVYLQKENIIDESGMPKERFSAEFPKEGPSILRIQQVVRGDSAAYFCASSLTPGGDEQYFGPGTRLTVT.

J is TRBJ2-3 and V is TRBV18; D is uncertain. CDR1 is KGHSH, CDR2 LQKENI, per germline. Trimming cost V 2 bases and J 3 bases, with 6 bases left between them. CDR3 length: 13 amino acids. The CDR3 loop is CASSPSITDTQYF. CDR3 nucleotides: TGTGCCAGCTCACCATCTATTACAGATACGCAGTATTTT.

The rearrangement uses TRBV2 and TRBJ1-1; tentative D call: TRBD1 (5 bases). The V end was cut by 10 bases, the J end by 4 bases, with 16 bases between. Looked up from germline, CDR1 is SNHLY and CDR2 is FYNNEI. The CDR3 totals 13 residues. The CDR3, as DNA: TGTGCCACTGAAATGACCGGGGGCACTGAAGCTTTCTTT. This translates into CATEMTGGTEAFF.

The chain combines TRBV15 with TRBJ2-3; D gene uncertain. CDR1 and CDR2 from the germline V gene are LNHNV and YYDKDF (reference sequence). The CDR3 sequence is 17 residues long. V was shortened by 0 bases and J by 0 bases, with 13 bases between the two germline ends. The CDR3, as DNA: TGTGCCACCAGCAGAGATTATTTCGGCGGAAGCACAGATACGCAGTATTTT. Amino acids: CATSRDYFGGSTDTQYF.

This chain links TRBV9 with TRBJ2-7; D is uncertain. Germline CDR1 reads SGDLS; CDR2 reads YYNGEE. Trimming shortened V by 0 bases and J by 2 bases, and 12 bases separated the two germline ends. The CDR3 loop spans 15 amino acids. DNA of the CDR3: TGTGCCAGCAGCGTAGGAGGTCAGAACCCCTACGAGCAGTACTTC. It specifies CASSVGGQNPYEQYF.

CDR3 residues: CASSNRDSIYNEQFF. The CDR3 region has the DNA TGTGCCAGCAGCAACCGGGACTCCATATACAATGAGCAGTTCTTC. This chain joins TRBV4-2 and TRBJ2-1; tentatively, D is TRBD2 (6 bases). Germline CDR1 LGHNA, CDR2 YNFKEQ. The V and J ends lost 5 bases and 4 bases respectively, with 15 bases between them. CDR3 length equals 15 residues.

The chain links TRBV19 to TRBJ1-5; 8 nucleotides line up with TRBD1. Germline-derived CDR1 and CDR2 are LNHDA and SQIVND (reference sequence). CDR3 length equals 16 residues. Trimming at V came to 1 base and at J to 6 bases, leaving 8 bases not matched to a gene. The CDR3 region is CASSIVTGGSGQPQHF. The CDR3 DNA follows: TGTGCCAGTAGTATAGTAACAGGGGGAAGCGGTCAGCCCCAGCATTTT.

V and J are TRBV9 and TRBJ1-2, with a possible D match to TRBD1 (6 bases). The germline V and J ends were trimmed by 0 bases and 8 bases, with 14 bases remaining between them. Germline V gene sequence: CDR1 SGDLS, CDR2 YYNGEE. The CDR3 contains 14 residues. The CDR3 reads CASSVVSGAEGYTF. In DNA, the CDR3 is TGTGCCAGCAGCGTAGTATCAGGGGCTGAAGGCTACACCTTC.

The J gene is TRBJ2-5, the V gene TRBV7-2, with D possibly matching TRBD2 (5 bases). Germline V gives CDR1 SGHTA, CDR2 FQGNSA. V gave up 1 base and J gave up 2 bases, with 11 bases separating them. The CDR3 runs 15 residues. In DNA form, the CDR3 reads TGTGCCAGCAGCTTAGGGGAGACCCTTCAAGAGACCCAGTACTTC. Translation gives CASSLGETLQETQYF.

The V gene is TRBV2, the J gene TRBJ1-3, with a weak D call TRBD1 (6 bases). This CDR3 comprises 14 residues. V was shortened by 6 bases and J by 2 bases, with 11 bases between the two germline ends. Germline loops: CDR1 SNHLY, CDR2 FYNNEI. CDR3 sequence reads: CASRLRTAGNTIYF. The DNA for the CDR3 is TGTGCCAGCAGATTGCGGACAGCTGGAAACACCATATATTTT.

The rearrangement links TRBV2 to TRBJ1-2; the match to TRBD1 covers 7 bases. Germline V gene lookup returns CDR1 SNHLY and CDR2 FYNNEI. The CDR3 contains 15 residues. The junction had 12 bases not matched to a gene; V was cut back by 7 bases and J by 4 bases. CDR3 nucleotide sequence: TGTGCCAGCAAGATAGGGAGAGGGGGCGGCTATGGCTACACCTTC. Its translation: CASKIGRGGGYGYTF. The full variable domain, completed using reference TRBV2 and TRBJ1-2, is EPEVTQTPSHQVTQMGQEVILRCVPISNHLYFYWYRQILGQKVEFLVSFYNNEISEKSEIFDDQFSVERPDGSNFTLKIRSTKLEDSAMYFCASKIGRGGGYGYTFGSGTRLTVV.

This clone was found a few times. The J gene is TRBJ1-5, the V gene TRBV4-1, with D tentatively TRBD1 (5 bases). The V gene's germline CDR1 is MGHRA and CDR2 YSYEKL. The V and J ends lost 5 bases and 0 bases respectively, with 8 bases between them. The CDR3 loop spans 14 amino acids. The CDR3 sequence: CASSGGTSNQPQHF. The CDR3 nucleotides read TGCGCCAGCAGCGGGGGGACTAGCAATCAGCCCCAGCATTTT.

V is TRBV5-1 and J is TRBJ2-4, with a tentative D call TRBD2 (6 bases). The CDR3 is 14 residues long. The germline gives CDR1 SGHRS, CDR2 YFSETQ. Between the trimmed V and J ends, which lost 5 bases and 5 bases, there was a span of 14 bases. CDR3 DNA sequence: TGCGCCAGCAGTCCGACGGGGAGGCAAAACATTCAGTACTTC. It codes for CASSPTGRQNIQYF.

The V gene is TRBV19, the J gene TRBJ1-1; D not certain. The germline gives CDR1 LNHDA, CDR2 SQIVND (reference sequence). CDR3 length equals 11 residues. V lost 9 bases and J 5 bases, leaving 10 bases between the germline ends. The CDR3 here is CARGVRTEAFF. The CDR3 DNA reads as TGTGCCAGAGGAGTAAGGACTGAAGCTTTCTTT. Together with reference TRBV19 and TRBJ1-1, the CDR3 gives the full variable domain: DGGITQSPKYLFRKEGQNVTLSCEQNLNHDAMYWYRQDPGQGLRLIYYSQIVNDFQKGDIAEGYSVSREKKESFPLTVTSAQKNPTAFYLCARGVRTEAFFGQGTRLTVV.

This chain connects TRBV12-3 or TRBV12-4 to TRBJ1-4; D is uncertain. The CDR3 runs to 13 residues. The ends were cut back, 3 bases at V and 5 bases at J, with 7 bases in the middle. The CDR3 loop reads CASSFTENEKLFF. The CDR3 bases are TGTGCCAGCAGTTTTACAGAGAATGAAAAACTGTTTTTT.

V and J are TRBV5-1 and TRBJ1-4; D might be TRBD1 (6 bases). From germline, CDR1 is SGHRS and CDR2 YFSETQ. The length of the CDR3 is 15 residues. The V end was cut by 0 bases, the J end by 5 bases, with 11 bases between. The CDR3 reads CASSLAGGGNEKLFF. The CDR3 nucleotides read TGCGCCAGCAGCTTGGCGGGGGGCGGGAATGAAAAACTGTTTTTT.

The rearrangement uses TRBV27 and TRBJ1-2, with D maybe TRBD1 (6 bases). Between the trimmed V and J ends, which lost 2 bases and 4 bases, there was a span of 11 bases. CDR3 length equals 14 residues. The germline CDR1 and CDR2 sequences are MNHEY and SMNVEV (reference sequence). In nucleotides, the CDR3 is TGTGCCAGCAGTTTAGAAAGGACAGCCTATGGCTACACCTTC. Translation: CASSLERTAYGYTF.

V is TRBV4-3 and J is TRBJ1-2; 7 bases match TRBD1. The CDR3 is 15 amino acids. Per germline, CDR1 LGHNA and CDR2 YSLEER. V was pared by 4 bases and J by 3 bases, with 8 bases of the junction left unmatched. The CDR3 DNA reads TGCGCCAGCAGCCTAGAAGGGACAGTCCACTATGGCTACACCTTC. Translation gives CASSLEGTVHYGYTF.

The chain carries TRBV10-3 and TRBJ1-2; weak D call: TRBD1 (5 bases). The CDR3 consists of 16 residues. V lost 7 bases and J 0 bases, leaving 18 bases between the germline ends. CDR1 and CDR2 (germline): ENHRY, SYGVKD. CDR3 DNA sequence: TGTGCCATCAACCCGGGGGAGGGGACTGCTAACTATGGCTACACCTTC. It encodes CAINPGEGTANYGYTF.

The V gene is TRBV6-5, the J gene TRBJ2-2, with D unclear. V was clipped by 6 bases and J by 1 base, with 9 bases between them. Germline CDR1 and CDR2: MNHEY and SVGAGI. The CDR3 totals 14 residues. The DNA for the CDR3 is TGTGCCAGCAGCCGATCAGTGAACACCGGGGAGCTGTTTTTT. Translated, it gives CASSRSVNTGELFF.